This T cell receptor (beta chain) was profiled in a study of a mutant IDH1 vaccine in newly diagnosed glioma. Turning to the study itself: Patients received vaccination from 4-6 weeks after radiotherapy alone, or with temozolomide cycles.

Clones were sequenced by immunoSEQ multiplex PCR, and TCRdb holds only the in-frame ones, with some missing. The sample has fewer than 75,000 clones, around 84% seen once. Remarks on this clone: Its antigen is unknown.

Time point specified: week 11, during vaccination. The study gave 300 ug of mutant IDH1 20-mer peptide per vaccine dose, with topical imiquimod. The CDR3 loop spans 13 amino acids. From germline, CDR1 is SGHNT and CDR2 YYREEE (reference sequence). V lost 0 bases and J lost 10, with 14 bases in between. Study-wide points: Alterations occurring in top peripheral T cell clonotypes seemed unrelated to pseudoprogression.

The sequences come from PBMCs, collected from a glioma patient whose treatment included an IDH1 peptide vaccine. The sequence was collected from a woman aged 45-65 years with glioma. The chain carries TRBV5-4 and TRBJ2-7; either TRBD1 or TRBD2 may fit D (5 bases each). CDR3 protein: CASSLGGYSAQYF. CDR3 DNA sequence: TGTGCCAGCAGCTTGGGGGGGTACTCCGCCCAGTACTTC.